These T cell receptor beta chains were read from a single sample in a study of blood T cells in healthy people across ages. TCRdb reprocessed the 5' RACE reads via MiXCR and lists one record per CDR3 protein. The sample consists of some 880,000 distinct CDR3 sequences, under 40% of them appearing once. Sequencing was done on a sample of blood. The receptors come from a man in his late teens or twenties in good health. Each CDR3 is given with its conserved first and last residue. A D gene is named only where the DNA matches it firmly. Clone size appears in some rows only: once, few, many, or a class for an expanded clone.

once | TRBJ2-7 | TRBV12-3/TRBV12-4 | . | CASSVGRSYEEYF | TGTGCCAGCAGTGTAGGCAGGTCCTACGAGGAGTACTTC
many | TRBJ2-1 | TRBV29-1 | TRBD2 | CSVDLLGTSANYNEQFF | TGCAGCGTTGACCTGCTAGGGACTAGCGCTAACTACAATGAGCAGTTCTTC
many | TRBJ2-7 | TRBV7-9 | TRBD2 | CASSLGRGGLNEQYF | TGTGCCAGCAGCTTAGGCCGGGGGGGCCTCAACGAGCAGTACTTC
. | TRBJ1-1 | TRBV11-2 | . | CASSLDRITPRAFF | TGTGCCAGCAGCTTAGATCGGATAACCCCGCGAGCTTTCTTT
once | TRBJ2-1 | TRBV29-1 | . | CSVAKQFF | TGCAGCGTAGCCAAACAGTTCTTC
. | TRBJ1-1 | TRBV28 | . | CASSAGTPGLSFF | TGTGCCAGCAGTGCCGGGACACCTGGTTTATCTTTCTTT
few | TRBJ1-5 | TRBV12-3/TRBV12-4 | . | CASTVSSNQPQHF | TGTGCCAGCACAGTGTCTAGCAATCAGCCCCAGCATTTT
. | TRBJ1-5 | TRBV24-1 | . | CATSDLTDSKPGNQPQHF | TGTGCCACCAGTGATTTGACCGACTCCAAACCGGGCAATCAGCCCCAGCATTTT
many | TRBJ2-7 | TRBV6-6 | TRBD1 | CASRDREGGSYEQYF | TGTGCCAGCAGGGACAGGGAAGGTGGGTCCTACGAGCAGTACTTC
. | TRBJ2-1 | TRBV6-2/TRBV6-3 | TRBD1 | CASSQGQGRADEQFF | TGTGCCAGCAGTCAGGGACAGGGAAGGGCCGATGAGCAGTTCTTC